The 32 T cell receptor beta chains listed next were all sequenced from one sample in a study of molecular identifiers for immune sequencing clone quantification. Each CDR3 protein is one row after TCRdb ran MiXCR on the PCR reads. The sample holds tens of thousands of distinct CDR3 sequences, approximately 18% seen once. Sequences were obtained from naive CD8+ T cells from blood, with Jurkat cell RNA spiked in. Regarding subset: FACS-sorted CD8+CD4-CCR7+CD45RA+ naive T cells. Source of these receptors: a human donor in good health. Some libraries in this study had Jurkat cell RNA spiked in.

In regard to this clonotype: One base away lies a much larger clone, so this may be a sequencing read error. The rearrangement links TRBV27 to TRBJ2-2, with a possible D match to TRBD2 (6 bases). This CDR3 has 15 amino acids. The germline V gene encodes CDR1 MNHEY and CDR2 SMNVEV (reference sequence). CDR3 region: CASKTHRMNTGGLFF. The DNA of the CDR3 is TGTGCCAGCAAGACCCATCGAATGAACACCGGGGGGCTGTTTTTT.

The chain links TRBV29-1 to TRBJ2-7; 8 positions agree with TRBD1. Losses at the gene ends were 3 bases for V and 8 bases for J; bases not matched to a gene: 9. CDR3 length: 13 amino acids. CDR1 and CDR2 from the germline V gene are SQVTM and ANQGSEA. For the CDR3, the DNA is TGCAGCGTTGACGGGACAGGTCCCTATCAGCAGTACTTC. Translation: CSVDGTGPYQQYF.

Many counts were recorded for this clonotype. This chain links TRBV15 with TRBJ2-1, with D perhaps TRBD2 (6 bases). The V and J ends lost 1 base and 7 bases respectively, with 11 bases between them. Germline lookup yields CDR1 LNHNV and CDR2 YYDKDF (reference sequence). The length of the CDR3 is 14 residues. The CDR3 DNA sequence: TGTGCCACCAGCAGAGTGTCGGGACTGAATGAGCAGTTCTTC. It codes for CATSRVSGLNEQFF. The full variable domain, its missing parts supplied by reference TRBV15 and TRBJ2-1, is DAMVIQNPRYQVTQFGKPVTLSCSQTLNHNVMYWYQQKSSQAPKLLFHYYDKDFNNEADTPDNFQSRRPNTSFCFLDIRSPGLGDTAMYLCATSRVSGLNEQFFGPGTRLTVL.

This clonotype was seen at least ten times. This sequence joins TRBV4-3 and TRBJ2-7; 12 bases are shared with TRBD2. The CDR3 totals 15 residues. The germline V gene encodes CDR1 LGHNA and CDR2 YSLEER. V shed 4 bases and J 2 bases; nucleotides not matched to a gene: 3. For the CDR3, the DNA is TGCGCCAGCAGCCCGACTAGCGGGGGTACCTACGAGCAGTACTTC. Amino acids: CASSPTSGGTYEQYF.

The chain combines TRBV2 with TRBJ1-2; tentative D call: TRBD1 (6 bases). CDR3 size: 13 residues. V lost 11 bases and J lost 0, with 13 bases in between. CDR1 is SNHLY, CDR2 FYNNEI, per germline. The CDR3 DNA follows: TGTGCCGGCGCCCGGGACACTAACTATGGCTACACCTTC. Translation gives CAGARDTNYGYTF.

This rearrangement joins TRBV7-9 to TRBJ2-7, with D maybe TRBD2 (6 bases). Germline V gene sequence: CDR1 SEHNR, CDR2 FQNEAQ (reference sequence). V was clipped by 4 bases and J by 0 bases, with 16 bases between them. The CDR3 runs to 16 residues. Here the CDR3 DNA reads TGTGCCAGCAGCTGGTCCCCTAGCGCCAGCTCCTACGAGCAGTACTTC. Translated: CASSWSPSASSYEQYF.

The table lists this clonotype with many counts. The chain has TRBV20-1 and TRBJ2-1; maybe TRBD2 (5 bases). CDR1 DFQATT and CDR2 SNEGSKA come from the germline V gene (reference sequence). This CDR3 is built from 14 residues. V lost 3 bases to trimming and J lost 0 bases, with 9 bases between them. The CDR3 DNA reads as TGCAGTGCTAGGCTGGGAGACTCCTACAATGAGCAGTTCTTC. Translated, it gives CSARLGDSYNEQFF.

With respect to this clonotype: This may arise from a read error, as a much more abundant clone is one base away. A read error is likely, as this CDR3 ends without the conserved phenylalanine or tryptophan. This chain connects TRBV6-2 or TRBV6-3 to TRBJ2-7; D is unclear. Germline CDR1 and CDR2: MNHEY and SVGEGT. V was pared by 6 bases and J by 5 bases, with 14 bases between. CDR3 length: 13 amino acids. The CDR3, as DNA: TGTGCCAGCAGCGATGTAGGCCTCAACGAGCAGTACTTA. Translating gives CASSDVGLNEQYL.

In regard to this clonotype: Relative to the germline gene, one junction end is altered; a read error may explain this. This chain joins TRBV27 and TRBJ2-1, with 16 bases fitting TRBD2. The CDR3 length is 16 residues. Germline CDR1 is MNHEY and CDR2 is SMNVEV (reference sequence). As DNA, the CDR3 is TGTGCCAGCGGGGGACTAGCGGGAGGGAGCGACAAAGAGCAGTTCTTC. Its protein is CASGGLAGGSDKEQFF.

Details on this clonotype: Just one base apart from a much larger clone, this may be a read error. The chain links TRBV5-1 to TRBJ2-7; D not certain. Trimming took off 3 bases at V and 3 bases at J, with 7 bases between the two ends. The CDR3 covers 12 residues. Germline V gene data show CDR1 as SGHRS and CDR2 as YFSETQ. The CDR3 protein is CASSSDFYEQYF. The CDR3 DNA is TGCGCCAGCAGCTCGGATTTCTACGAGCAGTACTTC.

The chain has TRBV11-2 and TRBJ2-1, with TRBD1 matching over 7 bases. The CDR3 loop spans 15 amino acids. Unmatched junction bases numbered 9, after V lost 3 bases and J lost 7 bases. From germline, CDR1 is SGHAT and CDR2 FQNNGV. The CDR3 nucleotides are TGTGCCAGCAGCTTTTGGAAGGGGGCCCTGAATGAGCAGTTCTTC. Its protein is CASSFWKGALNEQFF.

The sample holds many counts of this clonotype. The rearrangement uses TRBV6-2 or TRBV6-3 and TRBJ2-5, with 10 bases lining up with TRBD2. CDR1 and CDR2 (germline): MNHEY, SVGEGT. This CDR3 spans 16 amino acids. The ends lost 4 bases at V and 0 bases at J; junction bases unmatched: 5. Here the CDR3 reads CASSSKREGHQETQYF. The CDR3 nucleotides read TGTGCCAGCAGTTCAAAGCGGGAGGGCCACCAAGAGACCCAGTACTTC.

This clonotype was recorded a few times. CDR3 DNA sequence: TGTGCCAGCAGTTACTCACCGGGGGGGGGTACTGAAGCTTTCTTT. Translation: CASSYSPGGGTEAFF. V gene TRBV6-5 combines with J gene TRBJ1-1; perhaps TRBD1 as D (5 bases). This CDR3 has 15 amino acids. The V and J ends lost 0 bases and 5 bases respectively, with 13 bases between them. Germline V gene data show CDR1 as MNHEY and CDR2 as SVGAGI.

This clonotype appeared many times. The chain employs TRBV11-2 and TRBJ2-7, with 8 bases lining up with TRBD2. The trim removed 1 base at V and 4 bases at J, leaving 6 bases unmatched. Germline-derived CDR1 and CDR2 are SGHAT and FQNNGV. The CDR3 extends over 15 amino acids. CDR3 sequence reads: CASSLVAGGMYEQYF. CDR3 coding DNA: TGTGCCAGCAGCTTAGTCGCGGGAGGAATGTACGAGCAGTACTTC.

There are many counts of this clonotype. The V gene is TRBV11-1, the J gene TRBJ2-2; TRBD2 matches at 7 bases. CDR1 is SGHAT and CDR2 is FQDESV in the germline V gene (reference sequence). The CDR3 has 15 amino acids. The V gene end was trimmed by 6 bases and the J gene end by 3 bases; junction bases not matched to a gene: 7. This CDR3 reads CASRTSPLDTGELFF. Here the CDR3 DNA reads TGTGCCAGCAGGACTAGCCCGCTCGACACCGGGGAGCTGTTTTTT.

The CDR3 nucleotides read TGTGCCAGCAGCTCAATGACTAGCGGGGCTTACAATGAGCAGTTCTTC. As protein: CASSSMTSGAYNEQFF. The chain has TRBV5-6 and TRBJ2-1; TRBD2 matches 11 bases. Germline V gives CDR1 SGHDT, CDR2 YYEEEE. The junction had 6 bases not matched to a gene; V was cut back by 3 bases and J by 4 bases. The CDR3 length is 16 residues.

This clonotype turned up a few times. The junction departs from germline at one end; a sequencing error may be responsible. This chain uses TRBV24-1 with TRBJ2-2, with D unresolved. The CDR3 runs 15 residues. Germline V CDR1 and CDR2: KGHDR, SFDVKD. The CDR3 DNA is TGTGCCACCAGTGATTTTCGGCTGAACTCCGGGGAGCTGTTTTTT. It translates to CATSDFRLNSGELFF.

This clonotype was found a few times. A much larger clone differs from this one at a single base, so this may be a read error. This sequence joins TRBV11-2 and TRBJ2-1; D is unresolved. Germline V gene data show CDR1 as SGHAT and CDR2 as FQNNGV. The CDR3 sequence is 16 residues long. V was clipped by 4 bases and J by 3 bases, with 16 bases between them. CDR3 loop: CASSSAEGPIYNEQFF. DNA for the CDR3: TGTGCCAGCAGCTCCGCCGAAGGCCCTATCTACAATGAGCAGTTCTTC.

This clonotype was seen at least ten times. The chain carries TRBV7-2 and TRBJ2-3; no clear D gene. V shed 4 bases and J shed 6 bases, with 11 bases lying between them. This CDR3 contains 13 residues. The germline gives CDR1 SGHTA, CDR2 FQGNSA. The CDR3 DNA follows: TGTGCCAGCAGCTCACCCACGGGTGATACGCAGTATTTT. Its translation is CASSSPTGDTQYF.

The table lists this clonotype with many counts. The chain employs TRBV29-1 and TRBJ2-1, with D perhaps TRBD1 (5 bases). CDR1 and CDR2 (germline): SQVTM, ANQGSEA. V lost 5 bases and J 0 bases, leaving 8 bases between the germline ends. This CDR3 has 13 amino acids. CDR3 in amino acids: CSVLDSSYNEQFF. In DNA, the CDR3 is TGCAGCGTTTTAGACAGCTCCTACAATGAGCAGTTCTTC.

This sequence joins TRBV12-3 or TRBV12-4 and TRBJ2-1, with 8 nucleotides matching TRBD2. CDR3 length equals 15 residues. V lost 7 bases, J lost 6 bases, and 11 bases stayed unmatched. The CDR3 sequence is CASISREGLSNEQFF. The DNA of the CDR3 is TGTGCCAGCATTAGTCGGGAGGGCCTCAGCAATGAGCAGTTCTTC.

This clonotype was picked up many times. V is TRBV20-1 and J is TRBJ2-7, with D hard to call. CDR1 and CDR2 from the germline V gene are DFQATT and SNEGSKA (reference sequence). The CDR3 contains 14 residues. Trimming removed 0 bases at V and 3 bases at J, with 12 bases between. The CDR3 sequence: CSARDLSGRYEQYF. The CDR3, as DNA: TGCAGTGCTAGAGATTTGAGTGGTCGCTACGAGCAGTACTTC.

About this clonotype: A much more abundant neighbour one base away suggests this may be a read error. The chain is built from TRBV7-2 and TRBJ1-1, with D possibly TRBD1 on 6 matching bases. This CDR3 is 15 amino acids long. The V gene's germline CDR1 is SGHTA and CDR2 FQGNSA. V was trimmed by 8 bases and J by 5 bases, leaving 21 bases between them. The CDR3 DNA is TGTGCCAGCGGCCATGGCTTGGGGGCAGGTACTGAAGCTTTCTTT. It specifies CASGHGLGAGTEAFF. Based on the CDR3 plus reference TRBV7-2 and TRBJ1-1, the full variable domain is GAGVSQSPSNKVTEKGKDVELRCDPISGHTALYWYRQSLGQGLEFLIYFQGNSAPDKSGLPSDRFSAERTGGSVSTLTIQRTQQEDSAVYLCASGHGLGAGTEAFFGQGTRLTVV.

This clonotype was recorded many times. The chain recombines TRBV7-8 with TRBJ2-7, with a weak D call TRBD1 (5 bases). Germline CDR1 SGHVS, CDR2 FQNEAQ. V lost 8 bases and J lost 3, with 17 bases in between. The CDR3 covers 14 residues. CDR3 amino acids: CASSAVRQFYEQYF. The CDR3, as DNA: TGTGCCAGCTCGGCAGTTAGACAGTTCTACGAGCAGTACTTC.

About this clonotype itself: A much larger clone differs from this one at a single base, so this may be a read error. The J gene is TRBJ1-5, the V gene TRBV27, with D perhaps TRBD1 (5 bases). Germline V CDR1 and CDR2: MNHEY, SMNVEV (reference sequence). The CDR3 has 15 amino acids. V lost 1 base to trimming and J lost 4 bases, with 11 bases between them. For the CDR3, the DNA is TGTGCCAGCAGTTTATGGGGCAGCGGGAATCAGCCCCAGCATTTT. Translated, it gives CASSLWGSGNQPQHF.

A word on this clonotype: At one end, the junction sequence differs from germline, possibly due to a read error. The chain couples TRBV7-9 to TRBJ2-5, with unresolved D. Germline V gene lookup returns CDR1 SEHNR and CDR2 FQNEAQ (reference sequence). This CDR3 comprises 13 residues. Here the CDR3 reads CACSLDGQETQYF. The CDR3 DNA reads TGTGCCTGCAGCTTAGATGGGCAAGAGACCCAGTACTTC. Looking up the rest from reference TRBV7-9 and TRBJ2-5 gives the full variable domain: DTGVSQNPRHKITKRGQNVTFRCDPISEHNRLYWYRQTLGQGPEFLTYFQNEAQLEKSRLLSDRFSAERPKGSFSTLEIQRTEQGDSAMYLCACSLDGQETQYFGPGTRLLVL.

On this clonotype: A much larger clonotype is one base distant, so this may be a read error. The rearrangement uses TRBV7-2 and TRBJ2-5, with D possibly matching TRBD2 (6 bases). Trimming took off 1 base at V and 9 bases at J, with 12 bases between the two ends. From germline, CDR1 is SGHTA and CDR2 FQGNSA. The CDR3 covers 13 residues. The DNA of the CDR3 is TGTGCCAGCAGCTTAGAGGAGTGGGAGGCCCAGTACTTC. Its translation: CASSLEEWEAQYF.

This clonotype was detected ten times or more. This chain joins TRBV2 and TRBJ2-5; TRBD1 matches 8 bases. The junction had 16 bases not matched to a gene; V was cut back by 5 bases and J by 5 bases. The CDR3 is 17 residues long. Per germline, CDR1 SNHLY and CDR2 FYNNEI. The CDR3 protein is CASSPVTSRTGKETQYF. The CDR3 nucleotides read TGTGCCAGCAGTCCCGTCACCTCCCGGACAGGGAAGGAGACCCAGTACTTC. Looking up the rest from reference TRBV2 and TRBJ2-5 gives the full variable domain: EPEVTQTPSHQVTQMGQEVILRCVPISNHLYFYWYRQILGQKVEFLVSFYNNEISEKSEIFDDQFSVERPDGSNFTLKIRSTKLEDSAMYFCASSPVTSRTGKETQYFGPGTRLLVL.

A word on this clonotype: A clone one base away is much larger, so this may be a read error. The rearrangement uses TRBV29-1 and TRBJ2-2; possible D gene TRBD2, 6 bases. The germline V gene encodes CDR1 SQVTM and CDR2 ANQGSEA. This CDR3 has 15 amino acids. This chain's CDR3 is CSVERRDLNTGELLF. Written as DNA, the CDR3 is TGCAGCGTTGAAAGGCGGGACCTTAACACCGGGGAGCTGCTTTTT.

This clonotype was picked up many times. The V gene is TRBV11-2, the J gene TRBJ2-1, with 15 bases lining up with TRBD2. The CDR3 contains 19 residues. The junction had 14 bases not matched to a gene; V was cut back by 5 bases and J by 6 bases. Germline CDR1 and CDR2: SGHAT and FQNNGV. DNA for the CDR3: TGTGCCAGCAGCGGAGTGGGACTAGCGGGAGGAAGAGCGATCAATGAGCAGTTCTTC. It translates to CASSGVGLAGGRAINEQFF.

This clonotype came up many times. This rearrangement joins TRBV6-5 to TRBJ1-4; D may be TRBD1 (6 bases). The CDR3 is 14 amino acids. The germline V gene has CDR1 MNHEY and CDR2 SVGAGI. Deletions cut 2 bases from V and 8 bases from J, with 12 bases between. This CDR3 is CASSYLQGGEKLFF. For the CDR3, the DNA is TGTGCCAGCAGTTACCTACAGGGTGGGGAAAAACTGTTTTTT.

This clonotype was counted between two and nine times. The chain is built from TRBV2 and TRBJ1-1; TRBD1 might be the D (5 bases). The CDR3 consists of 15 residues. The V end was cut by 3 bases, the J end by 4 bases, with 15 bases between. The germline CDR1 and CDR2 sequences are SNHLY and FYNNEI. The CDR3: CASSDALIGGTEAFF. The CDR3 DNA reads TGTGCCAGCAGTGATGCTTTGATCGGGGGCACTGAAGCTTTCTTT.